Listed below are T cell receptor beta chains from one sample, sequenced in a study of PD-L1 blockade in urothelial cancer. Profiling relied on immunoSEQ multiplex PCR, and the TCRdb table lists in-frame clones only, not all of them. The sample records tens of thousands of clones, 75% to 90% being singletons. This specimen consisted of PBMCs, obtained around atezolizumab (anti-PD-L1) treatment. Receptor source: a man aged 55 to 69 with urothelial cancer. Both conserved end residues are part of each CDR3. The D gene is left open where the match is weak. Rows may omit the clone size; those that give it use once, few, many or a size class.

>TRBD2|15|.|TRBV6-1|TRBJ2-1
TGTGCCAGCAGATTAGCGGGAAGTAGTTACAATGAGCAGTTCTTC
CASRLAGSSYNEQFF
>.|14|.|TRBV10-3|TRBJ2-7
TGTGCCATCAGTAGGCAGGGGGGCACCTACGAGCAGTACTTC
CAISRQGGTYEQYF
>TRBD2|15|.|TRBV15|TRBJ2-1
TGTGCCACCAGCAGAGGGACCGGGGGGGACGATGAGCAGTTCTTC
CATSRGTGGDDEQFF
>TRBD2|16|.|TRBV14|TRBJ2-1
TGTGCCAGCAGCCAAGTACTAGCGGGGGGGAGCAATGAGCAGTTCTTC
CASSQVLAGGSNEQFF
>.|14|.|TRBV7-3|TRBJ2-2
TGTGCCAGCAGCAGGGGGGGCGACACCGGGGAGCTGTTTTTT
CASSRGGDTGELFF
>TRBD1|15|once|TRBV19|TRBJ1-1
TGTGCCAGTAGAGGACAGGGGGCGATGAACACTGAAGCTTTCTTT
CASRGQGAMNTEAFF
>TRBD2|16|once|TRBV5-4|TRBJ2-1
TGTGCCAGCAGCTTTGGCCTGGGACTAGCGTCGACAAGCCTGTTCTTC
CASSFGLGLASTSLFF
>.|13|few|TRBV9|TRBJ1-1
TGTGCCAGCAGCGTAGCCGGGAGGACTGAAGCTTTCTTT
CASSVAGRTEAFF
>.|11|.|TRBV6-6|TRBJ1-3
TGTGCCATCGGGAATGGAAACACCATATATTTT
CAIGNGNTIYF
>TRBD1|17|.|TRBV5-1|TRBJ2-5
TGCGCCAGCAGAAGGAAGCTGAACAGGGGGCTTTCAGAGACCCAGTACTTC
CASRRKLNRGLSETQYF
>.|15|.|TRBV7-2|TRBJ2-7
TGTGCCAGCAGCATCAGAAGGGGGGGCGAGAACGAGCAGTACTTC
CASSIRRGGENEQYF
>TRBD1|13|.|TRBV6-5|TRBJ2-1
TGTGCCAGCAGTTACAACAGGGGCAATGAGCAGTTCTTC
CASSYNRGNEQFF
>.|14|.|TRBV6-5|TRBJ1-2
TGTGCCAGCACAAGATCCGGTCTCGGCTATGGCTACACCTTC
CASTRSGLGYGYTF
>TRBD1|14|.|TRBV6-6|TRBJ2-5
TGTGCCAGCAGTCCGGGACAGGGACAAGAGACCCAGTACTTC
CASSPGQGQETQYF
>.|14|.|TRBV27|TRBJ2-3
TGTGCCAGCAGTCCGGACATTTTATCAGATACGCAGTATTTT
CASSPDILSDTQYF
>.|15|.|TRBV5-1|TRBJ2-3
TGCGCCAGCAGCTCGGGACATACGAACACAGATACGCAGTATTTT
CASSSGHTNTDTQYF
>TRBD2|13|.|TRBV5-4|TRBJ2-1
TGTGCCAGCAGCATCGGGACTAATAATGAGCAGTTCTTC
CASSIGTNNEQFF
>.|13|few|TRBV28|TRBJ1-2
TGTGCCAGCGGTAGACAGCGCGTCTATGGCTACACCTTC
CASGRQRVYGYTF
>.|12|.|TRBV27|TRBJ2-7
TGTGCCAGCAGAACGAGGGACAACGAGCAGTACTTC
CASRTRDNEQYF
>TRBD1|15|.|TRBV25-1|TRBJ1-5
TGTGCCAGTCCAACCGGGACAGGGGGCCGGCAGCCCCAGCATTTT
CASPTGTGGRQPQHF
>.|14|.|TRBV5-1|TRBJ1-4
TGCGCCAGCAGCTTGGAAGGGGTTAATGAAAAACTGTTTTTT
CASSLEGVNEKLFF
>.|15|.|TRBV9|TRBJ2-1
TGTGCCAGCAGCGTAAGGGGCAACTACGGCAATGAGCAGTTCTTC
CASSVRGNYGNEQFF
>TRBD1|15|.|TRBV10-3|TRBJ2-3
TGTGCCACCCAGGGGGACAGAACTAGCACAGATACGCAGTATTTT
CATQGDRTSTDTQYF
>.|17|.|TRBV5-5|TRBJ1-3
TGTGCCAGCAGCCTCCGGGACTCTTATCACTCTGGAAACACCATATATTTT
CASSLRDSYHSGNTIYF
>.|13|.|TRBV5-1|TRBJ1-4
TGCGCCAGCAGCGCACAGGGTTGGGAAAAACTGTTTTTT
CASSAQGWEKLFF
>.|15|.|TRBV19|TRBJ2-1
TGTGCCAGTAGTACCGCGGGCAGGAGCTACAATGAGCAGTTCTTC
CASSTAGRSYNEQFF
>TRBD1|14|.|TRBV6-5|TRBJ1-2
TGTGCCAGCAGCCCCAACAGGGGCATTGGAAGCTACACCTTC
CASSPNRGIGSYTF
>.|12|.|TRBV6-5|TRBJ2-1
TGTGCCAGCAGTTACCGGGGATCTGAGCAGTTCTTC
CASSYRGSEQFF